One sample yielded the 22 T cell receptor beta chains listed below, sequenced in a study of blood T cell repertoires in COVID-19. The protocol was immunoSEQ multiplex PCR, while the TCRdb copy is restricted to in-frame clones and leaves out a portion. Altogether approximately 390,000 clones are present, almost 90% being singletons, with the ten largest covering approximately 7%. Sample: peripheral blood. The receptors stem from a man aged 18 to 29 with active or convalescent COVID-19.

This rearrangement joins TRBV28 to TRBJ2-7; a weak D match, TRBD2 (6 bases). The CDR3 consists of 14 residues. Trimming cost V 5 bases and J 2 bases, with 13 bases left between them. Germline values: CDR1 MDHEN, CDR2 SYDVKM. CDR3 nucleotide sequence: TGTGCCAGCAGTCGGCGGGACCTTACCTACGAGCAGTACTTC. It is translated as CASSRRDLTYEQYF.

This chain links TRBV7-8 with TRBJ1-4; D is uncertain. V dropped 5 bases and J dropped 8 bases, with 15 bases sitting between them. The CDR3 consists of 14 residues. Germline CDR1 reads SGHVS; CDR2 reads FQNEAQ. This CDR3 is CASSPSWAIEKLFF. The DNA for the CDR3 is TGTGCCAGCAGCCCCAGCTGGGCCATCGAAAAACTGTTTTTT.

The J gene is TRBJ2-7, the V gene TRBV7-2, with 16 bases matching TRBD2. This CDR3 region has 17 residues. CDR1 SGHTA and CDR2 FQGNSA come from the germline V gene. The ends lost 5 bases at V and 0 bases at J; junction bases unmatched: 4. CDR3 nucleotides: TGTGCCAGCAGCCCGGGACTAGCGGGAGGGGACTCCTACGAGCAGTACTTC. It yields the protein CASSPGLAGGDSYEQYF.

This chain uses TRBV18 with TRBJ2-1; 9 nucleotides line up with TRBD2. The V and J ends lost 8 bases and 7 bases, in that order; junction bases with no gene match: 12. Germline V gives CDR1 KGHSH, CDR2 LQKENI. CDR3 length equals 15 residues. The CDR3 sequence: CASQPGRTSVNEQFF. CDR3 in DNA: TGTGCCAGCCAGCCTGGAAGGACTAGCGTTAATGAGCAGTTCTTC.

The gene calls are TRBV7-2 and TRBJ1-5; D perhaps matches TRBD1 (5 bases). V was clipped by 3 bases and J by 3 bases, with 12 bases between them. This CDR3 is built from 15 residues. The V gene's germline CDR1 is SGHTA and CDR2 FQGNSA. CDR3 sequence: CASSFRGGNNQPQHF. Here the CDR3 DNA reads TGTGCCAGCAGCTTTCGGGGGGGAAACAATCAGCCCCAGCATTTT.

In regard to this clone: The sample has other DNA sequences that encode this CDR3 too. The chain couples TRBV19 to TRBJ2-7, with 13 bases matching TRBD2. The trim removed 6 bases at V and 2 bases at J, leaving 4 bases unmatched. Germline V gene sequence: CDR1 LNHDA, CDR2 SQIVND (reference sequence). The CDR3 has 15 amino acids. The CDR3 here is CASSTGLAGTYEQYF. CDR3 nucleotides: TGTGCCAGTAGCACGGGACTAGCGGGGACCTACGAGCAGTACTTC. Filled out from reference TRBV19 and TRBJ2-7, the complete variable domain reads DGGITQSPKYLFRKEGQNVTLSCEQNLNHDAMYWYRQDPGQGLRLIYYSQIVNDFQKGDIAEGYSVSREKKESFPLTVTSAQKNPTAFYLCASSTGLAGTYEQYFGPGTRLTVT.

The sample holds one count of this clone. The same CDR3 is also encoded by other DNA sequences in this sample. The chain employs TRBV5-1 and TRBJ2-3, with D uncertain. Germline V CDR1 and CDR2: SGHRS, YFSETQ. This CDR3 comprises 14 residues. V shed 0 bases and J shed 0 bases, with 5 bases lying between them. The CDR3 sequence is CASSLGTSTDTQYF. In nucleotides, the CDR3 is TGCGCCAGCAGCTTGGGAACTAGCACAGATACGCAGTATTTT. Complete variable domain (other parts from reference TRBV5-1 and TRBJ2-3): KAGVTQTPRYLIKTRGQQVTLSCSPISGHRSVSWYQQTPGQGLQFLFEYFSETQRNKGNFPGRFSGRQFSNSRSEMNVSTLELGDSALYLCASSLGTSTDTQYFGPGTRLTVL.

The chain has TRBV11-3 and TRBJ2-1, with 9 bases fitting TRBD1. The CDR3 is 16 amino acids. The junction had 8 bases not matched to a gene; V was cut back by 3 bases and J by 5 bases. Germline CDR1 is SGHNT and CDR2 is YENEEA. The chain's CDR3 is CASSFTGQGSHNEQFF. The CDR3 nucleotides are TGTGCCAGCAGCTTCACAGGACAGGGGTCGCACAATGAGCAGTTCTTC.

The V and J genes are TRBV28 and TRBJ2-2, with D hard to call. The CDR3 is 13 amino acids. The germline gives CDR1 MDHEN, CDR2 SYDVKM. The V end lost 7 bases, the J end lost 4 bases, and 10 bases lay between the germline ends. CDR3 coding DNA: TGTGCCAGCAACCCGTCGAGCACCGGGGAGCTGTTTTTT. It is translated as CASNPSSTGELFF.

The chain uses TRBV7-3 and TRBJ2-1, with 13 bases matching TRBD2. V was pared by 5 bases and J by 5 bases, with 6 bases of the junction left unmatched. Germline values: CDR1 SGHTA, CDR2 FQGTGA. The CDR3 covers 16 residues. The CDR3 bases are TGTGCCAGCAGCCCCACGGGACTAGCGGGGCACAATGAGCAGTTCTTC. Encoded protein: CASSPTGLAGHNEQFF.

This chain uses TRBV3-1 (or the pseudogene TRBV3-2) with TRBJ1-2; the match to TRBD1 covers 8 bases. The CDR3 extends over 14 amino acids. V lost 4 bases and J lost 4; bases outside the gene matches: 5. CDR1 is LGHDT, CDR2 YNNKEL, per germline (reference sequence). The CDR3 here is CASSLGQGTYGYTF. The CDR3 coding sequence is TGTGCCAGCAGCCTTGGACAGGGCACCTATGGCTACACCTTC.

The chain combines TRBV7-8 with TRBJ1-5; 8 nucleotides agree with TRBD1. Germline CDR1 is SGHVS and CDR2 is FQNEAQ. The CDR3 has 15 amino acids. V dropped 2 bases and J dropped 6; count of bases not matched to a gene: 6. Here the CDR3 DNA reads TGTGCCAGCAGCTTACAGGGGGCAGGGGGTCAGCCCCAGCATTTT. Encoded protein: CASSLQGAGGQPQHF. Full variable domain (missing parts from reference TRBV7-8 and TRBJ1-5): GAGVSQSPRYKVAKRGQDVALRCDPISGHVSLFWYQQALGQGPEFLTYFQNEAQLDKSGLPSDRFFAERPEGSVSTLKIQRTQQEDSAVYLCASSLQGAGGQPQHFGDGTRLSIL.

The CDR3 nucleotides are TGCGCCAGCAGCCAAGATTTGTGGGACAGGAACAATGAGCAGTTCTTC. This codes for CASSQDLWDRNNEQFF. The rearrangement links TRBV4-1 to TRBJ2-1; 8 bases line up with TRBD1. This CDR3 is built from 16 residues. Looked up from germline, CDR1 is MGHRA and CDR2 is YSYEKL. After removal of 0 bases from V and 5 bases from J, the junction contained 6 bases not matched to a gene.

The V gene is TRBV4-1, the J gene TRBJ2-2; maybe TRBD2 (6 bases). Germline loops: CDR1 MGHRA, CDR2 YSYEKL. There are 18 residues in the CDR3. Trimming pared 0 bases from V and 6 bases from J, leaving 20 bases between. Written as DNA, the CDR3 is TGCGCCAGCAGCCAAGATACGGGAAGGGGAGGAAAGGCCGGGGAGCTGTTTTTT. Residues: CASSQDTGRGGKAGELFF.

The chain joins TRBV28 to TRBJ2-7, with 7 bases lining up with TRBD1. V lost 6 bases to trimming and J lost 2 bases; unmatched junction nucleotides: 13. Germline V gene sequence: CDR1 MDHEN, CDR2 SYDVKM. The CDR3 runs 16 residues. CDR3 nucleotides: TGTGCCAGCAGCCCCCGACGGCGGCAGGGGGCCTACGAGCAGTACTTC. Protein sequence: CASSPRRRQGAYEQYF.

The chain has TRBV30 and TRBJ1-4, with D perhaps TRBD1 (6 bases). V was cut by 0 bases and J by 0 bases, with 11 bases left in between. Germline CDR1 GTSNPN, CDR2 SVGIG (reference sequence). There are 16 residues in the CDR3. Written as DNA, the CDR3 is TGTGCCTGGAGTGTAGGACAGAGAGCAACTAATGAAAAACTGTTTTTT. Its protein is CAWSVGQRATNEKLFF.

The chain uses TRBV28 and TRBJ1-6; no clear D gene. There are 17 residues in the CDR3. V was clipped by 6 bases and J by 0 bases, with 15 bases between them. Germline V lookup: CDR1 MDHEN, CDR2 SYDVKM. CDR3 coding DNA: TGTGCCAGCAGCCCGGCGGATCTGAGCTCCTATAATTCACCCCTCCACTTT. This codes for CASSPADLSSYNSPLHF.

This chain joins TRBV5-5 and TRBJ2-2; TRBD2 aligns across 8 bases. Germline V CDR1 and CDR2: SGHKS, YYEKEE (reference sequence). The CDR3 has 16 amino acids. The V gene end was trimmed by 3 bases and the J gene end by 4 bases; junction bases not matched to a gene: 8. The CDR3 DNA sequence: TGTGCCAGCAGCTCAGGACTAGCTTGGGGCACCGGGGAGCTGTTTTTT. This sequence encodes CASSSGLAWGTGELFF.

This clone was counted between two and nine times. Lacking the conserved final phenylalanine or tryptophan, this CDR3 likely reflects a read error. It is unclear where the CDR3 begins or ends on the DNA, so no DNA is shown, and the CDR3 is as TCRdb lists it. The rearrangement joins TRBV10-1 to TRBJ2-7; TRBD2, the D gene given by the table, was not confirmed from the DNA. CDR1 and CDR2 from the germline V gene are WNHNN and SYGVQD (reference sequence). The CDR3 spans 9 amino acids, including both terminal residues. This CDR3 is CASTRRLGA.

V is TRBV7-3 and J is TRBJ2-1, with 12 bases aligning to TRBD2. The junction had 5 bases not matched to a gene; V was cut back by 3 bases and J by 2 bases. Germline V gene data show CDR1 as SGHTA and CDR2 as FQGTGA. This CDR3 comprises 17 residues. The CDR3 region is CASSFRTSGVTYNEQFF. CDR3 nucleotide sequence: TGTGCCAGCAGCTTTCGGACTAGCGGGGTCACCTACAATGAGCAGTTCTTC.

The chain uses TRBV4-3 and TRBJ1-5; D not resolved. The germline V gene has CDR1 LGHNA and CDR2 YSLEER. The CDR3 length is 15 residues. The germline V and J ends were trimmed by 0 bases and 4 bases, with 10 bases remaining between them. CDR3 DNA sequence: TGCGCCAGCAGCCAAGATACAGCTCAAAATCAGCCCCAGCATTTT. Translating gives CASSQDTAQNQPQHF.

The J gene is TRBJ1-2, the V gene TRBV5-1; D might be TRBD1 (6 bases). The V gene lost 4 bases and the J gene lost 0 bases, with 16 bases spanning the gap. Germline V gene lookup returns CDR1 SGHRS and CDR2 YFSETQ. This CDR3 contains 16 residues. CDR3 amino acids: CASSTGQSLANYGYTF. As DNA, the CDR3 is TGCGCCAGCAGCACCGGACAGAGTCTAGCTAACTATGGCTACACCTTC. Full variable domain (outside the CDR3, taken from reference TRBV5-1 and TRBJ1-2): KAGVTQTPRYLIKTRGQQVTLSCSPISGHRSVSWYQQTPGQGLQFLFEYFSETQRNKGNFPGRFSGRQFSNSRSEMNVSTLELGDSALYLCASSTGQSLANYGYTFGSGTRLTVV.